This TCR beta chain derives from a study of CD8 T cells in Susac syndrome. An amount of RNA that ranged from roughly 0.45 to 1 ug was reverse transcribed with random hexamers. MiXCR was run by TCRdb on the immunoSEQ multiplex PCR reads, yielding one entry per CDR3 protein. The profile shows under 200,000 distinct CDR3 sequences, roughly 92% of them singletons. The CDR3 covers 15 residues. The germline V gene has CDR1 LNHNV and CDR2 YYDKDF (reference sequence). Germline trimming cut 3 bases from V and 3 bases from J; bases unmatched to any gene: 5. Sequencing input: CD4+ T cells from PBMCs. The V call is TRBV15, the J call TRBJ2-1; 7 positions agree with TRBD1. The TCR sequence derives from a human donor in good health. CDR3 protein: CATSSRDRGYNEQFF. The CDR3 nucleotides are TGTGCCACCAGCAGCCGGGACAGAGGCTACAATGAGCAGTTCTTC.